The T cell receptor beta chain described here comes from a study of cytomegalovirus exposure and HLA in healthy donors. General study results and limits: Links to common viral pathogens appeared, in a later analysis, for several of the most significant clusters. Roughly even sequencing depth across donors was the assumption behind the presence/absence analyses. Researchers counted 164 TCR beta chains as cytomegalovirus-associated.

The CDR3 length is 15 residues. J was trimmed by 1 base and V by 5 bases; bases with no gene match: 4. The germline V gene has CDR1 PRHDT and CDR2 FYEKMQ (reference sequence). Of note for this clone: As yet, its antigen is unknown.

PCR used 60 Vbeta primers and 13 Jbeta primers. The table came from immunoSEQ multiplex PCR; TCRdb's copy has only in-frame clones and leaves some out. The profile shows around 160,000 clones, roughly 75% of them singletons. The specimen was PBMCs. This sequence was found in a woman between 40 and 55 years old in good health and CMV-seropositive. V and J are TRBV13 and TRBJ1-5; 8 bases fit TRBD1. CDR3 nucleotide sequence: TGTGCCAGCAGCGATGGACAGGGAAGCAATCAGCCCCAGCATTTT. Its translation is CASSDGQGSNQPQHF.